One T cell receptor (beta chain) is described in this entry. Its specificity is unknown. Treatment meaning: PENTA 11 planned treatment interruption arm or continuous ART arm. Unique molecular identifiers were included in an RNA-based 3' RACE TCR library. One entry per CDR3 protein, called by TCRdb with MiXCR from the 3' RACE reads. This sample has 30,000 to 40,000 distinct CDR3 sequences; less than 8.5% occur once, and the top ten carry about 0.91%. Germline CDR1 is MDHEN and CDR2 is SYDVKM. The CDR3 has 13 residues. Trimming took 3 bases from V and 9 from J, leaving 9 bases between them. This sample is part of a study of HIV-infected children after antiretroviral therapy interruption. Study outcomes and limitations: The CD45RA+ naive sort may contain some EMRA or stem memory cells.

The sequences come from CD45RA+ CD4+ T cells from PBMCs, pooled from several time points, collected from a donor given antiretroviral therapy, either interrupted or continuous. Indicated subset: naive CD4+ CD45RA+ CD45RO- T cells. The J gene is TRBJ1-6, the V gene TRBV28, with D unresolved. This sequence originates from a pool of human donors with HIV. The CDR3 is CASSFGRLSPLHF. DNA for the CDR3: TGTGCCAGCAGTTTCGGCCGACTTTCACCCCTCCACTTT.